One and the same sample provided the 25 T cell receptor beta chains below, sequenced in a study of T cell clonotyping in hematopoietic cell transplantation. Regarding time point: recipient sample about 28 days before transplant, after cytoreduction. This table comes from immunoSEQ multiplex PCR, and its TCRdb copy is limited to in-frame clones, with some not included. The sample has tens of thousands of clones, 90% seen once. This specimen consisted of peripheral blood mononuclear cells, obtained before stem cell transplant. Receptors were obtained from a man between 18 and 35 years old with biphenotypic leukemia. Some clones in this sample may be carry-over from other donors' samples.

This rearrangement joins TRBV28 to TRBJ2-3, with 12 bases fitting TRBD1. V was pared by 3 bases and J by 1 base, with 5 bases of the junction left unmatched. The germline gives CDR1 MDHEN, CDR2 SYDVKM. CDR3 length: 17 amino acids. The CDR3 protein is CASSLWGQGAGTDTQYF. The CDR3 DNA reads TGTGCCAGCAGTTTGTGGGGACAGGGGGCGGGCACAGATACGCAGTATTTT.

This chain uses TRBV14 with TRBJ2-3, with D possibly TRBD1 on 5 matching bases. Trimming took off 2 bases at V and 4 bases at J, with 13 bases between the two ends. The CDR3 spans 15 residues. Germline CDR1 and CDR2: SGHDN and FVKESK. The CDR3 here is CASSQMTVVADTQYF. The CDR3 DNA sequence: TGTGCCAGCAGCCAAATGACAGTGGTTGCAGATACGCAGTATTTT.

Only a few counts were recorded for this clone. This rearrangement joins TRBV5-1 to TRBJ2-3, with 8 bases aligning to TRBD2. Germline lookup yields CDR1 SGHRS and CDR2 YFSETQ. The CDR3 spans 14 residues. After removal of 4 bases from V and 2 bases from J, the junction contained 3 bases not matched to a gene. The CDR3 is CASSPGGATDTQYF. In DNA, the CDR3 is TGCGCCAGCAGCCCGGGGGGGGCCACAGATACGCAGTATTTT.

The J gene is TRBJ2-1, the V gene TRBV7-8, with 8 bases aligning to TRBD2. In germline, CDR1 is SGHVS, CDR2 FQNEAQ. The ends lost 3 bases at V and 0 bases at J; junction bases unmatched: 1. The CDR3 runs 15 residues. CDR3 DNA: TGTGCCAGCAGCTTTAGCGGGGACTCCTACAATGAGCAGTTCTTC. Protein sequence: CASSFSGDSYNEQFF.

This clone was seen a few times. The chain carries TRBV11-1 and TRBJ1-2, with TRBD1 matching over 9 bases. The CDR3 contains 15 residues. The germline gives CDR1 SGHAT, CDR2 FQDESV (reference sequence). Trimming cost V 5 bases and J 2 bases; bases outside gene matches: 6. CDR3 amino acids: CASSDDRGYNYGYTF. Written as DNA, the CDR3 is TGTGCCAGCAGCGACGACAGGGGGTACAACTATGGCTACACCTTC.

This sequence joins TRBV6-4 and TRBJ2-2; TRBD2 matches 9 bases. Trimming took 2 bases from V and 3 from J; bases not matched to a gene: 4. CDR3 length: 16 amino acids. Germline V gives CDR1 MRHNA, CDR2 SNTAGT. The CDR3 DNA follows: TGTGCCAGCAGTGACAGGGCTAGCGGGGACACCGGGGAGCTGTTTTTT. This gives the protein CASSDRASGDTGELFF.

The chain carries TRBV7-6 and TRBJ2-1; a weak D match, TRBD1 (5 bases). The ends were cut back, 2 bases at V and 0 bases at J, with 5 bases in the middle. CDR3 length: 14 residues. From germline, CDR1 is SGHVS and CDR2 FNYEAQ. The DNA for the CDR3 is TGTGCCAGCAGCTTAAGGGGCTCCTACAATGAGCAGTTCTTC. This gives the protein CASSLRGSYNEQFF.

The chain is built from TRBV12-5 and TRBJ2-7, with 9 bases lining up with TRBD1. The CDR3 covers 17 residues. The trim removed 6 bases at V and 4 bases at J, leaving 16 bases unmatched. Per germline, CDR1 LGHNT and CDR2 FRNRAP. CDR3 amino acids: CASGNDPWGQGRYEQYF. The CDR3 bases are TGTGCTAGTGGCAACGATCCCTGGGGACAGGGACGTTACGAGCAGTACTTC.

This clone occurred a few times. The J gene is TRBJ1-5, the V gene TRBV5-1; 8 bases align to TRBD1. The V segment lost 4 bases and the J segment 4 bases; nucleotides outside the gene matches: 4. In germline, CDR1 is SGHRS, CDR2 YFSETQ. This CDR3 is 14 amino acids long. The CDR3 region has the DNA TGCGCCAGCAGCCCGGGACAGGAAAATCAGCCCCAGCATTTT. The encoded protein is CASSPGQENQPQHF.

V gene TRBV11-1 combines with J gene TRBJ1-4; D might be TRBD1 (5 bases). Germline V lookup: CDR1 SGHAT, CDR2 FQDESV (reference sequence). Deletions cut 2 bases from V and 10 bases from J, with 17 bases between. The CDR3 contains 15 residues. CDR3 DNA sequence: TGTGCCAGCAGCTTAATCGGTAGGGGTTCTGTAAAACTGTTTTTT. This encodes CASSLIGRGSVKLFF.

The chain joins TRBV13 to TRBJ1-1; TRBD1 aligns across 9 bases. This CDR3 has 14 amino acids. V lost 5 bases, J lost 6 bases, and 7 bases stayed unmatched. Germline V lookup: CDR1 PRHDT, CDR2 FYEKMQ (reference sequence). The CDR3 DNA sequence: TGTGCCAGCAGCACGGGACAGGGAAGGTCTGAAGCTTTCTTT. Its protein product is CASSTGQGRSEAFF.

V usage is TRBV7-8 and J usage is TRBJ1-1; 7 nucleotides agree with TRBD1. The CDR3 spans 13 residues. Unmatched junction bases numbered 0, after V lost 1 base and J lost 4 bases. Germline assignment: CDR1 SGHVS and CDR2 FQNEAQ. This chain's CDR3 is CASSLGQGTEAFF. CDR3 nucleotide sequence: TGTGCCAGCAGCTTAGGACAGGGCACTGAAGCTTTCTTT.

The chain employs TRBV4-3 and TRBJ2-1, with D possibly being TRBD1 or TRBD2 (5 bases each). V shed 4 bases and J shed 0 bases, with 19 bases lying between them. The CDR3 length is 18 residues. Looked up from germline, CDR1 is LGHNA and CDR2 is YSLEER. The CDR3 DNA sequence: TGCGCCAGCAGCCCAACTTTTATCCGGGACCACTCCTACAATGAGCAGTTCTTC. Translation gives CASSPTFIRDHSYNEQFF.

The chain carries TRBV11-3 and TRBJ1-1; D is uncertain. Looked up from germline, CDR1 is SGHNT and CDR2 is YENEEA. The CDR3 totals 13 residues. Trimming took off 5 bases at V and 2 bases at J, with 9 bases between the two ends. CDR3 loop: CASSPSPNTEAFF. In nucleotides, the CDR3 is TGTGCCAGCAGCCCCTCACCAAACACTGAAGCTTTCTTT.

The chain links TRBV9 to TRBJ2-6; 7 positions match TRBD1. This CDR3 comprises 18 residues. Germline trimming cut 0 bases from V and 0 bases from J; bases unmatched to any gene: 6. The germline CDR1 and CDR2 sequences are SGDLS and YYNGEE. The CDR3 spells CASSVVGTEISGANVLTF. For the CDR3, the DNA is TGTGCCAGCAGCGTAGTGGGGACAGAGATCTCTGGGGCCAACGTCCTGACTTTC.

The chain links TRBV4-3 to TRBJ1-2; tentative D call: TRBD1 (5 bases). From germline, CDR1 is LGHNA and CDR2 YSLEER. V gave up 0 bases and J gave up 4 bases, with 15 bases separating them. The CDR3 is made up of 16 amino acids. The CDR3 bases are TGCGCCAGCAGCCAAGAGGGTGGGGCTTGGAGCTATGGCTACACCTTC. Protein product: CASSQEGGAWSYGYTF.

The J gene is TRBJ2-1, the V gene TRBV11-2; D remains unclear. CDR1 and CDR2 from the germline V gene are SGHAT and FQNNGV. Trimming left V 0 bases short and J 7 bases short, with 7 bases between. The CDR3 sequence is 13 residues long. CDR3 region: CASSLDHWNEQFF. DNA for the CDR3: TGTGCCAGCAGCTTAGATCATTGGAATGAGCAGTTCTTC.

This clone was detected once. The V and J genes are TRBV15 and TRBJ2-7; D assignment may be TRBD1 or TRBD2 (5 bases each). Germline V gene lookup returns CDR1 LNHNV and CDR2 YYDKDF (reference sequence). The CDR3 extends over 16 amino acids. V was clipped by 4 bases and J by 2 bases, with 18 bases between them. The CDR3: CATSTLGEGPAYEQYF. In nucleotides, the CDR3 is TGTGCCACCAGCACCCTGGGTGAGGGGCCAGCCTACGAGCAGTACTTC.

The chain links TRBV7-2 to TRBJ2-3; D is possibly TRBD2 (5 bases). CDR1 and CDR2 (germline): SGHTA, FQGNSA. The CDR3 contains 18 residues. With 0 bases removed from V and 2 bases from J, the gap between germline ends came to 18 bases. The DNA for the CDR3 is TGTGCCAGCAGCTTAGCGAGGGCAGCCACGGACCACACAGATACGCAGTATTTT. Protein product: CASSLARAATDHTDTQYF.

The chain couples TRBV15 to TRBJ1-2; tentative D call: TRBD1 (6 bases). Germline CDR1 is LNHNV and CDR2 is YYDKDF (reference sequence). Trimming left V 1 base short and J 12 bases short, with 15 bases between. This CDR3 has 13 amino acids. The CDR3 nucleotides read TGTGCCACCAGCAGAGGGTCGGACAGAGGGGACACCTTC. It specifies CATSRGSDRGDTF. Together with reference TRBV15 and TRBJ1-2, the CDR3 gives the full variable domain: DAMVIQNPRYQVTQFGKPVTLSCSQTLNHNVMYWYQQKSSQAPKLLFHYYDKDFNNEADTPDNFQSRRPNTSFCFLDIRSPGLGDTAMYLCATSRGSDRGDTFGSGTRLTVV.

The rearrangement joins TRBV7-3 to TRBJ2-7; tentative D call: TRBD1 (5 bases). CDR3 length: 14 amino acids. V lost 2 bases to trimming and J lost 2 bases, with 10 bases between them. Germline V lookup: CDR1 SGHTA, CDR2 FQGTGA. The CDR3 nucleotides are TGTGCCAGCAGCTTAGGCCTGGGGCCCTACGAGCAGTACTTC. As protein: CASSLGLGPYEQYF.

This sequence joins TRBV7-3 and TRBJ2-2, with D tentatively TRBD1 (6 bases). Trimming removed 3 bases from V and 3 bases from J, with 8 bases in between. This CDR3 contains 14 residues. Per the germline V gene, CDR1 is SGHTA and CDR2 is FQGTGA. The CDR3 DNA reads as TGTGCCAGCAGCTTCGGACAGCACACCGGGGAGCTGTTTTTT. This translates into CASSFGQHTGELFF. Drawing the rest from reference TRBV7-3 and TRBJ2-2, the complete variable domain is GAGVSQTPSNKVTEKGKYVELRCDPISGHTALYWYRQSLGQGPEFLIYFQGTGAADDSGLPNDRFFAVRPEGSVSTLKIQRTERGDSAVYLCASSFGQHTGELFFGEGSRLTVL.

This chain joins TRBV7-2 and TRBJ1-4; D perhaps matches TRBD1 (5 bases). The germline V and J ends were trimmed by 8 bases and 5 bases, with 15 bases remaining between them. The CDR3 has 14 amino acids. Germline-derived CDR1 and CDR2 are SGHTA and FQGNSA. The CDR3 is CASGSGRRNEKLFF. The CDR3 DNA is TGTGCCAGCGGTTCGGGGCGACGGAATGAAAAACTGTTTTTT.

The V call is TRBV19, the J call TRBJ2-5; D call uncertain. This CDR3 is built from 10 residues. V gave up 10 bases and J gave up 3 bases, with 6 bases separating them. The germline V gene has CDR1 LNHDA and CDR2 SQIVND (reference sequence). Here the CDR3 reads CATLKETQYF. The CDR3 DNA follows: TGTGCCACCCTCAAAGAGACCCAGTACTTC. The whole variable domain, filled in from reference TRBV19 and TRBJ2-5, reads DGGITQSPKYLFRKEGQNVTLSCEQNLNHDAMYWYRQDPGQGLRLIYYSQIVNDFQKGDIAEGYSVSREKKESFPLTVTSAQKNPTAFYLCATLKETQYFGPGTRLLVL.

V and J are TRBV4-1 and TRBJ1-3, with TRBD1 as a possible D gene (5 bases). The CDR3 is made up of 13 amino acids. V lost 6 bases, J lost 2 bases, and 8 bases lay in between. CDR1 and CDR2 from the germline V gene are MGHRA and YSYEKL. DNA of the CDR3: TGCGCCAGCAGATCGGGACCTGGAAACACCATATATTTT. Its protein product is CASRSGPGNTIYF.